This T cell receptor (beta chain) stems from a study of cytomegalovirus exposure and HLA in healthy donors. Study-level background: The approximately 720 first-cohort repertoires and the 95 to 150 validation repertoires shared the same platform, a later analysis reported. Study outcomes and limitations: Cytomegalovirus-associated status was assigned to fewer than 200 TCR beta chains. Three of the chains that were CMV-associated were confirmed in vitro to be specific for CMV antigens.

TCRdb keeps only in-frame clones here, not all; method: immunoSEQ multiplex PCR. The data contain about 160,000 clones, 86% of them singletons. Germline CDR1 is ENHRY and CDR2 is SYGVKD. V was pared by 4 bases and J by 0 bases, with 10 bases between. This CDR3 contains 15 residues. Notes on this clone: Its antigen is undetermined.

The chain joins TRBV10-3 to TRBJ2-4, with D unclear. This sequence originates from a woman in her 30s in good health and CMV-seronegative. Material: PBMCs. As DNA, the CDR3 is TGTGCCATCAGTGCTCGAGATGTAGCCAAAAACATTCAGTACTTC. Translation gives CAISARDVAKNIQYF.